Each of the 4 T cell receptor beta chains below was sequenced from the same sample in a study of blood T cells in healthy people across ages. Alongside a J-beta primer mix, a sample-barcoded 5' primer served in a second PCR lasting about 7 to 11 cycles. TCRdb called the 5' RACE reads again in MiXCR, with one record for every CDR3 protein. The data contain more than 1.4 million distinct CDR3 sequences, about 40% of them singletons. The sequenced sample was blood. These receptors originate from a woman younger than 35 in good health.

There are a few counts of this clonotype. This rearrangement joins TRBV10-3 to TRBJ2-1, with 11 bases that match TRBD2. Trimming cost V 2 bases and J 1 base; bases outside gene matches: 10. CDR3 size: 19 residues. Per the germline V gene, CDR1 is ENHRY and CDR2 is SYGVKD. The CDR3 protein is CAISEVVAGGPVSYNEQFF. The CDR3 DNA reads TGTGCCATCAGTGAGGTAGTAGCGGGAGGGCCCGTTTCCTACAATGAGCAGTTCTTC.

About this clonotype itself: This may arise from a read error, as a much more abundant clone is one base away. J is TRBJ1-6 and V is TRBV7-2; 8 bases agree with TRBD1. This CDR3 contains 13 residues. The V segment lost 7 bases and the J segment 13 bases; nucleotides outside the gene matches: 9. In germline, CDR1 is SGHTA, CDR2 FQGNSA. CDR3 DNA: TGTGCCAGCAATCGAGACAGGGGAGCTCCCCTCCACTTT. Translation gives CASNRDRGAPLHF.

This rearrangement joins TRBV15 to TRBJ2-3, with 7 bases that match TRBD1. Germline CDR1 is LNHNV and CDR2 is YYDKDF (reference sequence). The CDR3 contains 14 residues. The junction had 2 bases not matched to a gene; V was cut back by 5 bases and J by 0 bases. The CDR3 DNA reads TGTGCCACCAGCGGACAGGCGAGCACAGATACGCAGTATTTT. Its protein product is CATSGQASTDTQYF.

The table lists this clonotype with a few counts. Here the CDR3 reads CASRREPYYEQYF. CDR3 DNA: TGTGCCAGCCGCCGGGAGCCCTACTACGAGCAGTACTTC. The V and J genes are TRBV12-3 or TRBV12-4 and TRBJ2-7; the D gene is possibly TRBD2 (6 bases). V was clipped by 8 bases and J by 3 bases, with 14 bases between them. This CDR3 is 13 amino acids long.